The rows below give T cell receptor beta chains drawn from one sample of a study of CD8+ T cells in alopecia areata. The protocol was immunoSEQ multiplex PCR, while the TCRdb copy is restricted to in-frame clones and leaves out a portion. The sample gives about 150,000 clones, 45% to 60% of which show up once; roughly a fifth is in the top ten. This specimen was CD8+ T cells sorted from blood, taken at week 0. These receptors all stem from a human donor with alopecia areata. CDR3s include the opening cysteine and the closing phenylalanine or tryptophan. Fields, in order: D gene, V gene, clone size, J gene, CDR3 protein, CDR3 DNA. A D gene is named only where the DNA matches it firmly. Size tells how often a clone was seen (once, few, many) or the class of an expanded clone, and some rows leave it out.

D: TRBD2; V: TRBV2; size: few; J: TRBJ2-5; CDR3: CASSDLTSGDQETQYF; DNA: TGTGCCAGCAGTGACCTTACTAGCGGAGATCAAGAGACCCAGTACTTC
D: NA; V: TRBV7-3; size: NA; J: TRBJ1-6; CDR3: CASSSQTDSPLHF; DNA: TGTGCCAGCAGCTCCCAGACAGATTCACCCCTCCACTTT
D: NA; V: TRBV15; size: NA; J: TRBJ1-2; CDR3: CATSERGSPYTF; DNA: TGTGCCACCAGCGAGAGGGGGTCTCCCTACACCTTC
D: NA; V: TRBV14; size: few; J: TRBJ1-5; CDR3: CASSQAGFAQPQHF; DNA: TGTGCCAGCAGCCAAGCAGGTTTCGCTCAGCCCCAGCATTTT
D: NA; V: TRBV25-1; size: NA; J: TRBJ1-2; CDR3: CASSMRGDGYTF; DNA: TGTGCCAGCAGTATGCGGGGCGATGGCTACACCTTC
D: NA; V: TRBV29-1; size: few; J: TRBJ2-3; CDR3: CSVNRDSTDTQYF; DNA: TGCAGCGTTAATAGGGATAGCACAGATACGCAGTATTTT
D: NA; V: TRBV14; size: few; J: TRBJ2-2; CDR3: CASSQLRENTGELFF; DNA: TGTGCCAGCAGCCAATTGAGAGAGAACACCGGGGAGCTGTTTTTT
D: TRBD1; V: TRBV6-6; size: NA; J: TRBJ1-2; CDR3: CASSYSTGDTIGYTF; DNA: TGTGCCAGCAGTTACTCGACAGGGGACACTATTGGCTACACCTTC
D: TRBD2; V: TRBV5-1; size: once; J: TRBJ2-7; CDR3: CASRASGISYEQYF; DNA: TGCGCCAGCAGGGCTAGCGGAATAAGCTACGAGCAGTACTTC
D: NA; V: TRBV4-1; size: few; J: TRBJ2-1; CDR3: CASSQSQGASYNEQFF; DNA: TGCGCCAGCAGCCAATCCCAGGGCGCCTCCTACAATGAGCAGTTCTTC
D: NA; V: TRBV7-6; size: NA; J: TRBJ2-7; CDR3: CASSLGARGASEQYF; DNA: TGTGCCAGCAGCTTAGGGGCCAGGGGGGCTTCGGAGCAGTACTTC
D: NA; V: TRBV11-2; size: NA; J: TRBJ1-1; CDR3: CASSFTQGEEAFF; DNA: TGTGCCAGCAGCTTTACCCAGGGTGAGGAAGCTTTCTTT
D: TRBD1; V: TRBV27; size: NA; J: TRBJ1-2; CDR3: CASTLAGGQGRLHGYTF; DNA: TGTGCCAGCACCCTGGCAGGAGGACAGGGGCGACTTCATGGCTACACCTTC
D: NA; V: TRBV5-3; size: few; J: TRBJ1-1; CDR3: CASSPNRNTEAFF; DNA: TGTGCCAGCAGCCCTAATAGGAACACTGAAGCTTTCTTT
D: NA; V: TRBV7-9; size: NA; J: TRBJ1-1; CDR3: CASSQYRPEEAFF; DNA: TGTGCCAGCAGCCAATATCGGCCGGAAGAAGCTTTCTTT
D: NA; V: TRBV29-1; size: NA; J: TRBJ1-2; CDR3: CTTIDSYGYTF; DNA: TGCACCACAATTGACAGCTATGGCTACACCTTC
D: NA; V: TRBV10-2; size: few; J: TRBJ1-2; CDR3: CASSDRRQYGYTF; DNA: TGCGCCAGCAGTGATCGCAGGCAATATGGCTACACCTTC
D: NA; V: TRBV7-6; size: NA; J: TRBJ1-1; CDR3: CASSSLVVQGGEAFF; DNA: TGTGCCAGCAGCTCGCTGGTGGTTCAGGGTGGTGAAGCTTTCTTT
D: NA; V: TRBV7-3; size: NA; J: TRBJ2-2; CDR3: CASSMPEANTGELFF; DNA: TGTGCCAGCAGCATGCCCGAAGCGAACACCGGGGAGCTGTTTTTT
D: NA; V: TRBV30; size: NA; J: TRBJ1-2; CDR3: CAWSPMSQREGYTF; DNA: TGTGCCTGGAGTCCAATGTCGCAACGGGAAGGCTACACCTTC
D: NA; V: TRBV13; size: NA; J: TRBJ1-1; CDR3: CASSLVRNTEAFF; DNA: TGTGCCAGCAGCTTAGTAAGGAACACTGAAGCTTTCTTT
D: NA; V: TRBV7-6; size: NA; J: TRBJ2-3; CDR3: CASSFLDRDTDTQYF; DNA: TGTGCCAGCAGCTTCCTGGACAGAGACACAGATACGCAGTATTTT
D: NA; V: TRBV29-1; size: NA; J: TRBJ1-2; CDR3: CSASGSKGYTF; DNA: TGCAGCGCATCCGGGTCAAAAGGCTACACCTTC
D: NA; V: TRBV12-5; size: NA; J: TRBJ2-2; CDR3: CASGPGTTNTGELFF; DNA: TGTGCTAGTGGCCCCGGGACAACGAACACCGGGGAGCTGTTTTTT
D: TRBD1; V: TRBV18; size: once; J: TRBJ2-7; CDR3: CASSPSPGQGLYEQYF; DNA: TGTGCCAGCTCACCGAGTCCGGGACAGGGGCTCTACGAGCAGTACTTC
D: NA; V: TRBV9; size: few; J: TRBJ2-1; CDR3: CASSRGQAINEQFF; DNA: TGTGCCAGCAGCCGGGGACAAGCGATTAATGAGCAGTTCTTC
D: NA; V: TRBV4-3; size: NA; J: TRBJ1-5; CDR3: CASSQDRAGDQPQHF; DNA: TGCGCCAGCAGCCAAGATAGGGCCGGAGATCAGCCCCAGCATTTT
D: NA; V: TRBV25-1; size: few; J: TRBJ2-2; CDR3: CASSDQGDWELFF; DNA: TGTGCCAGCAGTGACCAGGGAGATTGGGAGCTGTTTTTT
D: TRBD1; V: TRBV29-1; size: NA; J: TRBJ1-2; CDR3: CSVSVGQERSYGYTF; DNA: TGCAGCGTGTCTGTCGGACAGGAAAGGAGCTATGGCTACACCTTC
D: TRBD1; V: TRBV11-2; size: few; J: TRBJ1-1; CDR3: CASSLDRGQEGAFF; DNA: TGTGCCAGCAGCTTAGATCGGGGACAGGAGGGAGCTTTCTTT
D: TRBD1; V: TRBV9; size: NA; J: TRBJ1-1; CDR3: CASSGGQGGTEAFF; DNA: TGTGCCAGCAGCGGCGGACAGGGGGGCACTGAAGCTTTCTTT
D: NA; V: TRBV14; size: few; J: TRBJ1-2; CDR3: CASSQEGTPRSYGYTF; DNA: TGTGCCAGCAGCCAAGAAGGGACACCGAGGTCCTATGGCTACACCTTC
D: TRBD2; V: TRBV29-1; size: NA; J: TRBJ2-1; CDR3: CSVSGSGNEQFF; DNA: TGCAGCGTTAGCGGGAGTGGGAATGAGCAGTTCTTC
D: NA; V: TRBV5-1; size: few; J: TRBJ2-7; CDR3: CASSLTPGREDEQYF; DNA: TGCGCCAGCAGCTTGACCCCGGGACGTGAGGACGAGCAGTACTTC
D: NA; V: TRBV11-2; size: NA; J: TRBJ1-5; CDR3: CASALSVGINQPQHF; DNA: TGTGCCAGCGCCCTCAGCGTAGGGATCAATCAGCCCCAGCATTTT
D: NA; V: TRBV15; size: few; J: TRBJ2-3; CDR3: CATREEATDTQYF; DNA: TGTGCCACCAGGGAGGAAGCTACAGATACGCAGTATTTT
D: TRBD1; V: TRBV27; size: NA; J: TRBJ2-7; CDR3: CASSSPGQGVYEQYF; DNA: TGTGCCAGCAGTTCACCGGGACAGGGAGTCTACGAGCAGTACTTC
D: NA; V: TRBV9; size: few; J: TRBJ1-5; CDR3: CASSVGRQNQPQHF; DNA: TGTGCCAGCAGCGTGGGTAGGCAGAATCAGCCCCAGCATTTT
D: NA; V: TRBV6-5; size: NA; J: TRBJ1-2; CDR3: CASKIRDNPLGGYTF; DNA: TGTGCCAGCAAAATCCGGGACAACCCTCTCGGTGGCTACACCTTC
D: NA; V: TRBV7-2; size: NA; J: TRBJ2-1; CDR3: CASSPGRGGRGDEQFF; DNA: TGTGCCAGCAGCCCCGGTAGGGGGGGACGGGGCGATGAGCAGTTCTTC
D: NA; V: TRBV30; size: NA; J: TRBJ1-1; CDR3: CAWSVPWGVNTEAFF; DNA: TGTGCCTGGAGTGTACCGTGGGGGGTGAACACTGAAGCTTTCTTT
D: NA; V: TRBV7-9; size: NA; J: TRBJ2-7; CDR3: CASSLSATGGIEQYF; DNA: TGTGCCAGCAGCTTATCGGCAACAGGAGGCATCGAGCAGTACTTC